A single sample is the source of the 20 T cell receptor beta chains below, sequenced in a study of identical twins. In TCRdb, the 5' RACE reads were re-called with MiXCR into one record per CDR3 protein. The sample lists approximately 530,000 distinct CDR3 sequences, approximately 20% occurring once. The same sample was also used in a study of yellow fever vaccine responses in identical twins.

The sample comprised CD4+ T cells sorted from blood. The receptors shown here come from a woman aged 18-29 years in good health.

This rearrangement joins TRBV4-2 to TRBJ2-3, with 10 bases aligning to TRBD2. Germline loops: CDR1 LGHNA, CDR2 YNFKEQ. CDR3 length: 22 residues. J gave up 1 base and V 4 bases, and 23 bases lay outside the gene matches. In nucleotides, the CDR3 is TGTGCCAGCAGCCCGCGAGGTAAAACTAGCGGGGAGGGGAGAGGTGGCACAGATACGCAGTATTTT. Translated: CASSPRGKTSGEGRGGTDTQYF.

This clonotype was detected many times. The genes are TRBV4-1 and TRBJ2-4, with TRBD1 as a possible D gene (6 bases). Germline values: CDR1 MGHRA, CDR2 YSYEKL. Trimming removed 1 base at V and 6 bases at J, with 13 bases between. CDR3 size: 15 residues. CDR3 residues: CASSQVGVRGNIQYF. The CDR3 DNA reads as TGCGCCAGCAGCCAAGTAGGGGTCAGGGGAAACATTCAGTACTTC.

The chain is built from TRBV20-1 and TRBJ2-7, with D tentatively TRBD1 or TRBD2 (7 bases each). Germline CDR1 and CDR2: DFQATT and SNEGSKA (reference sequence). Trimming removed 0 bases at V and 3 bases at J, with 15 bases between. The length of the CDR3 is 15 residues. The CDR3 sequence: CSARDRGGQIYEQYF. DNA of the CDR3: TGCAGTGCTAGAGATAGGGGGGGACAGATCTACGAGCAGTACTTC.

This clonotype was found a few times. The chain joins TRBV5-1 to TRBJ2-1; D might be TRBD1 or TRBD2, each matching 6 bases. The ends were cut back, 0 bases at V and 12 bases at J, with 13 bases in the middle. Per germline, CDR1 SGHRS and CDR2 YFSETQ. The CDR3 covers 13 residues. CDR3 coding DNA: TGCGCCAGCAGCTTGGCGGCCAAGGGGGGGCAGTTCTTC. This gives the protein CASSLAAKGGQFF. The full variable domain, completed using reference TRBV5-1 and TRBJ2-1, is KAGVTQTPRYLIKTRGQQVTLSCSPISGHRSVSWYQQTPGQGLQFLFEYFSETQRNKGNFPGRFSGRQFSNSRSEMNVSTLELGDSALYLCASSLAAKGGQFFGPGTRLTVL.

The J gene is TRBJ2-7, the V gene TRBV6-1, with TRBD1 matching over 10 bases. Looked up from germline, CDR1 is MNHNS and CDR2 is SASEGT. After removal of 6 bases from V and 4 bases from J, the junction contained 9 bases not matched to a gene. The length of the CDR3 is 15 residues. CDR3 region: CASRLTGQGLYEQYF. The DNA of the CDR3 is TGTGCCAGCAGGCTAACGGGACAGGGGTTGTACGAGCAGTACTTC.

The rearrangement joins TRBV5-1 to TRBJ2-4; 8 bases are shared with TRBD2. The V gene's germline CDR1 is SGHRS and CDR2 YFSETQ. This CDR3 contains 16 residues. The V segment lost 0 bases and the J segment 2 bases; nucleotides outside the gene matches: 4. The CDR3 sequence is CASSLAAGGTKNIQYF. CDR3 DNA sequence: TGCGCCAGCAGCTTGGCCGCGGGAGGAACCAAAAACATTCAGTACTTC.

This clonotype was picked up a small number of times. The chain has TRBV12-3 or TRBV12-4 and TRBJ2-1, with a possible D match to TRBD2 (6 bases). Between the trimmed V and J ends, which lost 5 bases and 2 bases, there was a span of 13 bases. The CDR3 is 15 amino acids. The CDR3 sequence is CASSQSGLAYNEQFF. In DNA, the CDR3 is TGTGCCAGCAGTCAGTCGGGACTCGCCTACAATGAGCAGTTCTTC.

In its sample, this clonotype was seen a few times. V usage is TRBV10-3 and J usage is TRBJ2-3; D might be TRBD2 (6 bases). Germline values: CDR1 ENHRY, CDR2 SYGVKD. The length of the CDR3 is 18 residues. V dropped 3 bases and J dropped 5 bases, with 24 bases sitting between them. CDR3 sequence reads: CAISDPRKRAQQGDTQYF. CDR3 nucleotides: TGTGCCATCAGTGACCCGAGGAAGCGGGCCCAGCAAGGAGATACGCAGTATTTT.

The CDR3 DNA reads TGCAGCCTAATTCGGGGCCGATACGAGCAGTACGTC. Its protein is CSLIRGRYEQYV. The chain is built from TRBV20-1 and TRBJ2-7; D is possibly TRBD1 or TRBD2 (5 bases each). The germline CDR1 and CDR2 sequences are DFQATT and SNEGSKA (reference sequence). The CDR3 is 12 residues long.

This clonotype was seen only once. The chain has TRBV24-1 and TRBJ2-5; D is ambiguous. The V gene lost 0 bases and the J gene lost 4 bases, with 8 bases spanning the gap. The germline CDR1 and CDR2 sequences are KGHDR and SFDVKD. The CDR3 spans 14 residues. The CDR3 nucleotides are TGTGCCACCAGTGATTTGCAACAGCGAGAGACCCAGTACTTC. Translation gives CATSDLQQRETQYF.

A few counts support this clonotype. V gene TRBV7-9 combines with J gene TRBJ1-2; TRBD1 agrees at 7 bases. The CDR3 is made up of 15 amino acids. V lost 5 bases and J lost 4; bases outside the gene matches: 10. The germline gives CDR1 SEHNR, CDR2 FQNEAQ (reference sequence). The DNA of the CDR3 is TGTGCCAGCAGCACGCGGGACAGCCCCCTCTATGGCTACACCTTC. Translation gives CASSTRDSPLYGYTF.

The V call is TRBV20-1, the J call TRBJ2-1, with D possibly matching TRBD2 (5 bases). Between the trimmed V and J ends, which lost 6 bases and 3 bases, there was a span of 15 bases. This CDR3 has 14 residues. In germline, CDR1 is DFQATT, CDR2 SNEGSKA (reference sequence). CDR3 loop: CSAPASGLYNEQFF. The CDR3 DNA reads TGCAGTGCCCCGGCCAGCGGACTCTACAATGAGCAGTTCTTC.

The rearrangement links TRBV29-1 to TRBJ2-7; D gene unclear. The CDR3 is made up of 11 amino acids. The germline CDR1 and CDR2 sequences are SQVTM and ANQGSEA. The V end was cut by 4 bases, the J end by 1 base, with 5 bases between. This CDR3 is CSVADSYEQYF. The CDR3 DNA is TGCAGCGTTGCGGATTCCTACGAGCAGTACTTC.

The gene calls are TRBV10-3 and TRBJ2-1; D remains unclear. Trimming removed 8 bases at V and 0 bases at J, with 8 bases between. The germline V gene encodes CDR1 ENHRY and CDR2 SYGVKD. This CDR3 is built from 13 residues. This CDR3 is CAIADLSYNEQFF. In DNA form, the CDR3 reads TGTGCCATCGCGGATCTCTCCTACAATGAGCAGTTCTTC.

This clonotype was seen at least ten times. The chain joins TRBV20-1 to TRBJ1-2; D uncertain. The CDR3 sequence is 12 residues long. CDR1 is DFQATT and CDR2 is SNEGSKA in the germline V gene (reference sequence). The V end lost 5 bases, the J end lost 3 bases, and 10 bases lay between the germline ends. The CDR3 region has the DNA TGCAGTGCTTGGACGGACGACTATGGCTACACCTTC. Translated, it gives CSAWTDDYGYTF.

The rearrangement joins TRBV20-1 to TRBJ2-7; 10 positions agree with TRBD2. This CDR3 comprises 13 residues. Germline V CDR1 and CDR2: DFQATT, SNEGSKA (reference sequence). Trimming cost V 4 bases and J 7 bases; bases outside gene matches: 7. CDR3 DNA sequence: TGCAGTGCTACGAAGCAGACTAGCGGGGAGCAGTACTTC. It encodes CSATKQTSGEQYF.

This clonotype was seen more than once but under ten times. The V and J genes are TRBV5-6 and TRBJ2-1; the D gene could be TRBD1 or TRBD2 (5 bases each). The CDR3 sequence is 14 residues long. V lost 0 bases and J 7 bases, leaving 11 bases between the germline ends. CDR1 SGHDT and CDR2 YYEEEE come from the germline V gene. The CDR3 sequence: CASSLDGAGNEQFF. The CDR3 DNA follows: TGTGCCAGCAGCTTGGACGGGGCTGGGAATGAGCAGTTCTTC.

CDR3 coding DNA: TGTGCCAGCAGTCGGGGACTAGCGGGAGGTTTTGAGACCCAGTACTTC. Translated, it gives CASSRGLAGGFETQYF. This chain links TRBV12-3 or TRBV12-4 with TRBJ2-5; 15 positions match TRBD2. J lost 5 bases, V lost 5 bases, and 6 bases had no gene match. The CDR3 extends over 16 amino acids.

This chain's CDR3 is CASSRGTANQPQHF. The DNA for the CDR3 is TGTGCCAGCAGCAGGGGGACAGCGAATCAGCCCCAGCATTTT. V gene TRBV5-8 combines with J gene TRBJ1-5, with TRBD1 matching over 7 bases. Germline CDR1 is SGHTS and CDR2 is YDEGEE. With V trimmed by 4 bases and J by 4 bases, 5 bases remained unmatched. The CDR3 length is 14 residues.

The CDR3 DNA is TGTGCCAGCTCACCTCAACCAGTAAGCAATGAGCAGTTCTTC. Amino acid sequence: CASSPQPVSNEQFF. J is TRBJ2-1 and V is TRBV18; D call uncertain. The CDR3 is 14 amino acids. V gave up 3 bases and J gave up 6 bases, with 12 bases separating them. The V gene's germline CDR1 is KGHSH and CDR2 LQKENI.